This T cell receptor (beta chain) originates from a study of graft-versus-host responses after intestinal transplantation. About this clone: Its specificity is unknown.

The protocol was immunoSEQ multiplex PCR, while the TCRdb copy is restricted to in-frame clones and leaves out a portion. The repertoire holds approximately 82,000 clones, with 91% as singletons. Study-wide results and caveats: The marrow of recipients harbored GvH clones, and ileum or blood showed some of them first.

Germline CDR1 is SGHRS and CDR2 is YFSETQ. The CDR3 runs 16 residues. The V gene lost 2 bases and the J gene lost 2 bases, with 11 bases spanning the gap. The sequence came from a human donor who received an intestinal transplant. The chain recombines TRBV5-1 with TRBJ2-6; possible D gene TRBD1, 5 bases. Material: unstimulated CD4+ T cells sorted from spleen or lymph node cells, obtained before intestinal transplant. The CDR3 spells CASSLTTGAGANVLTF. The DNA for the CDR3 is TGCGCCAGCAGCTTAACCACAGGTGCTGGGGCCAACGTCCTGACTTTC.